These 8 T cell receptor beta chains came from one sample sequenced in a study of early T cells in non-severe SARS-CoV-2 infection. MiXCR, applied by TCRdb to the 5' RACE reads, yields one record per CDR3 protein. In the table there are under 80,000 distinct CDR3 sequences, approximately 10% of which are singletons. The sequenced sample consisted of whole blood. Receptor source: an adult who was a healthcare worker with PCR-confirmed SARS-CoV-2 infection or an uninfected control (not recorded which).

This clonotype was counted a single time. This chain connects TRBV27 to TRBJ2-2; possible D gene TRBD1, 6 bases. Trimming cost V 3 bases and J 5 bases, with 13 bases left between them. Looked up from germline, CDR1 is MNHEY and CDR2 is SMNVEV (reference sequence). This CDR3 comprises 15 residues. CDR3: CASSFRRGRTGELFF. Here the CDR3 DNA reads TGTGCCAGCAGTTTTAGAAGGGGGAGAACCGGGGAGCTGTTTTTT.

In this sample, this clonotype turned up a few times. The V and J genes are TRBV5-1 and TRBJ2-5; 11 bases agree with TRBD2. After removal of 4 bases from V and 2 bases from J, the junction contained 10 bases not matched to a gene. This CDR3 has 17 amino acids. Germline loops: CDR1 SGHRS, CDR2 YFSETQ. In DNA, the CDR3 is TGCGCCAGCAGCCCCGCCGTAGCGGGGGGGTTTCAAGAGACCCAGTACTTC. Translation gives CASSPAVAGGFQETQYF.

This clonotype was found a few times. The V call is TRBV29-1, the J call TRBJ2-1, with TRBD2 as a possible D gene (5 bases). Trimming took 4 bases from V and 10 from J, leaving 17 bases between them. Germline V lookup: CDR1 SQVTM, CDR2 ANQGSEA. The CDR3 is 13 amino acids. The CDR3 DNA is TGCAGCGTTGTTCGTCCCAACGGGAACGAGCAGTTCTTC. Translation: CSVVRPNGNEQFF.

This clonotype came up a few times. This chain connects TRBV5-4 to TRBJ2-3; 7 bases map to TRBD1. The CDR3 loop spans 15 amino acids. V lost 4 bases, J lost 0 bases, and 5 bases stayed unmatched. Germline V lookup: CDR1 SGHNT, CDR2 YYREEE (reference sequence). CDR3 sequence: CASSPGQTSTDTQYF. CDR3 nucleotide sequence: TGTGCCAGCAGCCCGGGACAGACTAGCACAGATACGCAGTATTTT.

This clonotype was observed a handful of times. DNA for the CDR3: TGTGCCAGTAGTATCGGAGCGGGGGGTGTGGTAGATACGCAGTATTTT. It encodes CASSIGAGGVVDTQYF. The chain links TRBV19 to TRBJ2-3; 9 bases align to TRBD2. The trim removed 3 bases at V and 5 bases at J, leaving 9 bases unmatched. Germline loops: CDR1 LNHDA, CDR2 SQIVND (reference sequence). The CDR3 extends over 16 amino acids.

This chain links TRBV12-3 or TRBV12-4 with TRBJ2-7; perhaps D is TRBD1 or TRBD2 (5 bases each). The V gene lost 6 bases and the J gene lost 2 bases, with 20 bases spanning the gap. The CDR3 has 16 amino acids. The CDR3 bases are TGTGCCAGCAGCCCTTTACCCCGGGGCCTGACCTACGAGCAGTACTTC. Translating gives CASSPLPRGLTYEQYF.

This clonotype was seen ten or more times. This sequence joins TRBV19 and TRBJ2-2; D gene uncertain. The CDR3 runs 14 residues. Trimming took off 3 bases at V and 1 base at J, with 6 bases between the two ends. Germline CDR1 LNHDA, CDR2 SQIVND (reference sequence). CDR3 coding DNA: TGTGCCAGTAGTATTTGGGTGAACACCGGGGAGCTGTTTTTT. Encoded protein: CASSIWVNTGELFF.

This clonotype showed up just a few times. The V call is TRBV28, the J call TRBJ2-7; D is ambiguous. This CDR3 is 12 amino acids long. In germline, CDR1 is MDHEN, CDR2 SYDVKM. The ends were cut back, 9 bases at V and 3 bases at J, with 12 bases in the middle. CDR3 region: CASRNRGYEQYF. The CDR3 DNA reads TGTGCCAGTAGAAATCGAGGCTACGAGCAGTACTTC.